Following are 19 T cell receptor beta chains from one sample sequenced in a study of cytomegalovirus exposure and HLA in healthy donors. 13 Jbeta primers and 60 Vbeta primers were used for the PCR. Clones were read by immunoSEQ multiplex PCR, and TCRdb kept only the in-frame ones, dropping some. The table has 85,000 to 100,000 clones, about 85% seen once. Sequenced sample: PBMCs. All receptors come from a girl aged 2 to 9 in good health and CMV-seropositive.

The genes are TRBV6-5 and TRBJ1-4; D gene uncertain. With 4 bases removed from V and 1 base from J, the gap between germline ends came to 7 bases. Germline CDR1 is MNHEY and CDR2 is SVGAGI. This CDR3 spans 14 amino acids. The CDR3 reads CASSFPRTNEKLFF. The CDR3, as DNA: TGTGCCAGCAGTTTTCCCAGAACTAATGAAAAACTGTTTTTT.

The chain recombines TRBV13 with TRBJ2-3, with 9 nucleotides matching TRBD2. The germline V gene has CDR1 PRHDT and CDR2 FYEKMQ (reference sequence). The CDR3 is 17 amino acids. The ends lost 5 bases at V and 4 bases at J; junction bases unmatched: 13. CDR3 loop: CASSLLNRGRGPDTQYF. CDR3 nucleotides: TGTGCCAGCAGCCTCCTTAATCGCGGGAGGGGGCCAGATACGCAGTATTTT.

In its sample, this clone was seen a few times. The chain carries TRBV5-4 and TRBJ1-1; 7 nucleotides agree with TRBD1. The CDR3 covers 14 residues. Per germline, CDR1 SGHNT and CDR2 YYREEE (reference sequence). J gave up 5 bases and V 0 bases, and 4 bases lay outside the gene matches. The CDR3 nucleotides read TGTGCCAGCAGCTTGGCCGGGACAGCGACTGAAGCTTTCTTT. This translates into CASSLAGTATEAFF.

V usage is TRBV7-9 and J usage is TRBJ1-1; D ambiguous. Trimming removed 1 base from V and 4 bases from J, with 4 bases in between. Germline V CDR1 and CDR2: SEHNR, FQNEAQ (reference sequence). This CDR3 comprises 12 residues. The CDR3 coding sequence is TGTGCCAGCAGCTTAGTTCGCACTGAAGCTTTCTTT. Translating gives CASSLVRTEAFF.

This clone has only one observation. V gene TRBV27 combines with J gene TRBJ2-7; TRBD1 is a possible D gene (6 bases). Trimming left V 6 bases short and J 5 bases short, with 14 bases between. Germline values: CDR1 MNHEY, CDR2 SMNVEV (reference sequence). The CDR3 is made up of 13 amino acids. In DNA, the CDR3 is TGTGCCAGCAGCCTTACAGGGATCCACGAGCAGTACTTC. Protein: CASSLTGIHEQYF.

This clone was counted a few times. This CDR3 is CASSQELRTSGSGETQYF. The CDR3 region has the DNA TGTGCCAGCAGCCAGGAGCTACGGACTAGCGGGAGTGGTGAGACCCAGTACTTC. This chain uses TRBV4-2 with TRBJ2-5; TRBD2 aligns across 13 bases. V shed 3 bases, J shed 5 bases, and the junction held 12 bases outside the gene matches. CDR1 LGHNA and CDR2 YNFKEQ come from the germline V gene. The CDR3 sequence is 18 residues long.

The chain joins TRBV28 to TRBJ2-7; 9 nucleotides align to TRBD2. The CDR3 is 15 residues long. The ends lost 7 bases at V and 6 bases at J; junction bases unmatched: 13. Per germline, CDR1 MDHEN and CDR2 SYDVKM. CDR3 residues: CASTFQISGSPEQYF. The DNA of the CDR3 is TGTGCCAGCACCTTTCAAATTAGCGGGAGTCCCGAGCAGTACTTC.

The J gene is TRBJ2-5, the V gene TRBV19; TRBD1 might be the D (6 bases). Germline-derived CDR1 and CDR2 are LNHDA and SQIVND (reference sequence). The V end lost 7 bases, the J end lost 4 bases, and 13 bases lay between the germline ends. The CDR3 contains 13 residues. This chain's CDR3 is CASTNRVGETQYF. CDR3 bases: TGTGCCAGTACCAACAGGGTAGGAGAGACCCAGTACTTC.

This clone was counted only a few times. V usage is TRBV5-6 and J usage is TRBJ2-4; 7 bases match TRBD2. The germline CDR1 and CDR2 sequences are SGHDT and YYEEEE. There are 16 residues in the CDR3. J gave up 3 bases and V 0 bases, and 6 bases lay outside the gene matches. CDR3 sequence reads: CASSLVASGFKNIQYF. The CDR3 DNA follows: TGTGCCAGCAGCTTGGTGGCTAGCGGATTCAAAAACATTCAGTACTTC.

This clone came up a few times. The chain couples TRBV6-1 to TRBJ2-7; 14 nucleotides match TRBD2. The length of the CDR3 is 16 residues. From germline, CDR1 is MNHNS and CDR2 SASEGT. V was pared by 4 bases and J by 5 bases, with 7 bases of the junction left unmatched. CDR3 in amino acids: CASSAKTSGRVNEQYF. In nucleotides, the CDR3 is TGTGCCAGCAGTGCCAAGACTAGCGGGAGGGTGAACGAGCAGTACTTC.

The chain recombines TRBV4-1 with TRBJ2-1; no clear D gene. The germline V gene has CDR1 MGHRA and CDR2 YSYEKL. The V end lost 5 bases, the J end lost 5 bases, and 7 bases lay between the germline ends. The CDR3 runs to 12 residues. CDR3 sequence: CASSGLHNEQFF. CDR3 bases: TGCGCCAGCAGCGGCCTCCACAATGAGCAGTTCTTC.

This rearrangement joins TRBV2 to TRBJ1-4, with TRBD1 matching 8 bases. The germline gives CDR1 SNHLY, CDR2 FYNNEI. The V gene end was trimmed by 6 bases and the J gene end by 4 bases; junction bases not matched to a gene: 4. CDR3 length: 14 amino acids. The CDR3 here is CASRQDRDNEKLFF. The CDR3 bases are TGTGCCAGCAGACAGGACAGGGATAATGAAAAACTGTTTTTT.

The V call is TRBV28, the J call TRBJ2-3; a weak D match, TRBD1 (7 bases). Germline loops: CDR1 MDHEN, CDR2 SYDVKM. Trimming removed 7 bases at V and 4 bases at J, with 21 bases between. The CDR3 is 16 amino acids. The CDR3 sequence is CASTGDQGGWADTQYF. CDR3 DNA: TGTGCCAGCACCGGGGATCAGGGGGGCTGGGCAGATACGCAGTATTTT.

The chain recombines TRBV7-6 with TRBJ2-1; TRBD1 matches 7 bases. The CDR3 totals 15 residues. The junction had 6 bases not matched to a gene; V was cut back by 2 bases and J by 5 bases. Germline V gene sequence: CDR1 SGHVS, CDR2 FNYEAQ. The CDR3 DNA sequence: TGTGCCAGCAGCTTATCTGACAGGGTGGACAATGAGCAGTTCTTC. This sequence encodes CASSLSDRVDNEQFF.

V usage is TRBV4-3 and J usage is TRBJ2-5; D gene uncertain. The length of the CDR3 is 14 residues. In germline, CDR1 is LGHNA, CDR2 YSLEER. V was clipped by 0 bases and J by 5 bases, with 10 bases between them. Here the CDR3 reads CASSQDRRRETQYF. In DNA, the CDR3 is TGCGCCAGCAGCCAAGATAGGCGGCGGGAGACCCAGTACTTC.

The chain carries TRBV2 and TRBJ1-1; D may be TRBD1 (6 bases). Per the germline V gene, CDR1 is SNHLY and CDR2 is FYNNEI. The CDR3 contains 16 residues. Trimming removed 6 bases from V and 5 bases from J, with 22 bases in between. The chain's CDR3 is CASSPSGAEVKTEAFF. The CDR3, as DNA: TGTGCCAGCAGCCCCTCAGGGGCCGAGGTAAAGACTGAAGCTTTCTTT.

Remarks on this clone: Other DNA sequences within the sample encode an identical CDR3. The chain combines TRBV15 with TRBJ1-1, with D maybe TRBD1 (6 bases). Trimming took off 0 bases at V and 1 base at J, with 6 bases between the two ends. The germline V gene has CDR1 LNHNV and CDR2 YYDKDF (reference sequence). The CDR3 sequence is 14 residues long. The CDR3 DNA is TGTGCCACCAGCAGAGACAGGGGGAACACTGAAGCTTTCTTT. Translation gives CATSRDRGNTEAFF.

A few counts support this clone. This sequence joins TRBV5-1 and TRBJ2-6; D perhaps matches TRBD1 (6 bases). Between the trimmed V and J ends, which lost 0 bases and 0 bases, there was a span of 7 bases. Germline CDR1 and CDR2: SGHRS and YFSETQ. This CDR3 contains 16 residues. In nucleotides, the CDR3 is TGCGCCAGCAGCTTGGGAGGGGGCTCTGGGGCCAACGTCCTGACTTTC. Its protein is CASSLGGGSGANVLTF.

In DNA form, the CDR3 reads TGTGCCAGCAGCCGTTCTTCCCATGGCTACACCTTC. This encodes CASSRSSHGYTF. This chain links TRBV28 with TRBJ1-2; no reliable D call. This CDR3 has 12 residues. In germline, CDR1 is MDHEN, CDR2 SYDVKM. V dropped 6 bases and J dropped 6 bases, with 11 bases sitting between them.